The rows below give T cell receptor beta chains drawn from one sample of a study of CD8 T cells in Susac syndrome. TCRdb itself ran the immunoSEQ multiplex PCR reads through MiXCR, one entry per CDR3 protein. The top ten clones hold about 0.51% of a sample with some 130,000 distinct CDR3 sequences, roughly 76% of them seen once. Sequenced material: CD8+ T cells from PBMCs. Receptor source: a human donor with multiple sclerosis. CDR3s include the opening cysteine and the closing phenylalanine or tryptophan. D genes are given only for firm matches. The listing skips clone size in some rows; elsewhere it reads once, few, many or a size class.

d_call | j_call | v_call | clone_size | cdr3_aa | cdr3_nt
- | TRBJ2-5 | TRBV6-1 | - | CAIFRSGTINLETQYF | TGTGCCATTTTCCGTTCCGGGACAATTAACTTGGAGACCCAGTACTTC
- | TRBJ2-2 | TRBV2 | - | CASSEQKNTGELFF | TGTGCCAGTTCGGAACAGAAGAACACCGGGGAGCTGTTTTTT
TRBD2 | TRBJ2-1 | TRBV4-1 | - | CASSRNRLAGIYNEQFF | TGCGCCAGCAGCCGAAATAGACTAGCGGGAATTTACAATGAGCAGTTCTTC
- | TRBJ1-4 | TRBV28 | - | CATHRGANEKLFF | TGTGCCACCCATCGGGGGGCTAATGAAAAACTGTTTTTT
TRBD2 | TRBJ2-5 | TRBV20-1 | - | CSARDPGLAGGQETQYF | TGCAGTGCTAGAGACCCCGGTCTAGCGGGAGGGCAGGAGACCCAGTACTTC
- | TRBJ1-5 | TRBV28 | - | CASTFLPGRGNQPQHF | TGTGCCAGCACCTTCCTCCCGGGGCGAGGCAATCAGCCCCAGCATTTT
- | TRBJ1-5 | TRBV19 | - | CASSMTPGVNQPQHF | TGTGCCAGTAGTATGACACCAGGAGTAAATCAGCCCCAGCATTTT
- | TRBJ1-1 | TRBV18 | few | CASSPPQNTEAFF | TGTGCCAGCTCACCGCCACAGAACACTGAAGCTTTCTTT
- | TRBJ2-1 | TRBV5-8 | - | CASSLVVRASGNEQFF | TGTGCCAGCAGCTTGGTGGTAAGGGCGTCGGGCAATGAGCAGTTCTTC
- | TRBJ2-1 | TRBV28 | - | CASSSHTYYEQFF | TGTGCCAGCAGTTCCCACACGTACTATGAGCAGTTCTTC
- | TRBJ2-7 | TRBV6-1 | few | CASRATGTLSYEQYF | TGTGCCAGCAGAGCCACCGGGACACTGTCCTACGAGCAGTACTTC
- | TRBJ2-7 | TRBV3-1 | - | CASSQEAGPLEQYF | TGTGCCAGCAGCCAAGAGGCAGGGCCTTTGGAGCAGTACTTC
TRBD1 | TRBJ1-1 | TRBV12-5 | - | CASGLVLKKGARAFF | TGTGCTAGTGGTTTGGTTCTAAAAAAGGGGGCACGGGCTTTCTTT
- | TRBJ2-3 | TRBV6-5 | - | CASSYGGSQDTQYF | TGTGCCAGCAGTTACGGGGGCTCCCAGGATACGCAGTATTTT
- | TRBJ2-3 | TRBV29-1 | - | CSVEDPVRPSTDTQYF | TGCAGCGTTGAAGATCCGGTCAGACCTAGCACAGATACGCAGTATTTT
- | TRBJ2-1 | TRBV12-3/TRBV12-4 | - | CASSLWVAGNNEQFF | TGTGCCAGCAGTTTATGGGTGGCGGGTAACAATGAGCAGTTCTTC
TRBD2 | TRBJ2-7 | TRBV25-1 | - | CASSVAGSNEQYF | TGTGCCAGCAGTGTAGCGGGGTCCAACGAGCAGTACTTC
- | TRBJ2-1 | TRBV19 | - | CASSPGGRGRNEQFF | TGTGCCAGTTCACCTGGGGGGAGAGGGCGCAATGAGCAGTTCTTC
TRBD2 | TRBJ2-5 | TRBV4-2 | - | CAGSHLAGGEQETQYF | TGTGCCGGCAGCCACTTAGCGGGAGGGGAACAAGAGACCCAGTACTTC
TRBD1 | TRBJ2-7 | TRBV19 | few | CASHPGDRSYEQYF | TGTGCCAGCCACCCAGGGGACAGATCCTACGAGCAGTACTTC
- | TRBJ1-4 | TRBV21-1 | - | CASSKDSGGGEKLFF | TGTGCCAGCAGCAAAGATTCAGGGGGCGGTGAAAAACTGTTTTTT
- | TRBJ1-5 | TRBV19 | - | CASSIDSESFHSNQPQHF | TGTGCCAGTAGTATAGATTCGGAGTCCTTTCATAGCAATCAGCCCCAGCATTTT
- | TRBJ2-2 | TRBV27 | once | CASFSSRHGELFF | TGTGCCAGCTTCTCCTCCCGTCACGGGGAGCTGTTTTTT
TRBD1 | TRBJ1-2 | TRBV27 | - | CASISSWDRAALLDGYTF | TGTGCCAGCATCTCTTCCTGGGACAGGGCGGCCCTCTTGGATGGCTACACCTTC
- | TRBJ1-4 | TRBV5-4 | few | CASSLRQSNEKLFF | TGTGCCAGCAGCTTACGACAGTCTAATGAAAAACTGTTTTTT
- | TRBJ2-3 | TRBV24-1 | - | CATSDTVQGTQYF | TGTGCCACCAGTGATACAGTGCAAGGTACGCAGTATTTT
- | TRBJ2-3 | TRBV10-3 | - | CAISDVRGSVTDTQYF | TGTGCCATCAGTGATGTCAGGGGTTCGGTAACAGATACGCAGTATTTT
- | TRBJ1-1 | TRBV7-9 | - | CASRAGRTEAFF | TGTGCCAGCAGAGCGGGGAGGACTGAAGCTTTCTTT
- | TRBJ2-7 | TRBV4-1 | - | CASSHGGGEQYF | TGCGCCAGCAGCCATGGAGGGGGCGAGCAGTACTTC
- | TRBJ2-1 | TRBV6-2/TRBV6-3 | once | CASSPDSYEQFF | TGTGCCAGCAGCCCCGACAGCTATGAGCAGTTCTTC
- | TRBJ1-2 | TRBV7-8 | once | CASSLRQDYGYTF | TGTGCCAGCAGCTTACGTCAAGACTATGGCTACACCTTC
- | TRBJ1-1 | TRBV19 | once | CASSMGYGAFF | TGTGCCAGTAGTATGGGCTATGGAGCTTTCTTT
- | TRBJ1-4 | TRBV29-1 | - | CSVAPTEEKLFF | TGCAGCGTTGCGCCGACTGAGGAAAAACTGTTTTTT
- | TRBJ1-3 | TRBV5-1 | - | CASRFDGTSGNTIYF | TGCGCCAGCAGGTTTGACGGCACCTCTGGAAACACCATATATTTT
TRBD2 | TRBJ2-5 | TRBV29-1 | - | CSVLAGQETQYF | TGCAGCGTATTAGCGGGGCAAGAGACCCAGTACTTC
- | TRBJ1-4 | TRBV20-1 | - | CSAGGLNEKLFF | TGCAGTGCGGGCGGTCTCAATGAAAAACTGTTTTTT
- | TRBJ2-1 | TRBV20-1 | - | CSARNPGVDHNEQFF | TGCAGTGCTAGGAATCCTGGGGTAGACCACAATGAGCAGTTCTTC
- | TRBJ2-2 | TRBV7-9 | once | CASSPRDATGELFF | TGTGCCAGCAGCCCCCGGGACGCCACCGGGGAGCTGTTTTTT
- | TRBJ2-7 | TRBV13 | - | CASSLVRTALYEQYF | TGTGCCAGCAGCTTAGTCAGGACAGCCCTCTACGAGCAGTACTTC
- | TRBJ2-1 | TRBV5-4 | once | CAGGTSHNEQFF | TGTGCCGGAGGGACTTCTCACAATGAGCAGTTCTTC